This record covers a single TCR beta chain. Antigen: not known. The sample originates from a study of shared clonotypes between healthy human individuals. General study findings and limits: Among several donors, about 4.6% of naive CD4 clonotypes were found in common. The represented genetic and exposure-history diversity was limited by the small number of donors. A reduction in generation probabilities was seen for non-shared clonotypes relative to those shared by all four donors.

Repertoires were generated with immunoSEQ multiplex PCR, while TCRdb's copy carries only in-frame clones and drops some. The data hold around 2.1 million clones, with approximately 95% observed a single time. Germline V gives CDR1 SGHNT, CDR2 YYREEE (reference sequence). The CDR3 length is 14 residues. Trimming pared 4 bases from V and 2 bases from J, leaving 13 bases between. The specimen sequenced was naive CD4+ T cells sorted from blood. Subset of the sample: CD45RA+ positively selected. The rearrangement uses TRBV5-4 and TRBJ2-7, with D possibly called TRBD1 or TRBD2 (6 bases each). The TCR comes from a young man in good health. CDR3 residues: CASSRRDTPYEQYF. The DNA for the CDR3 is TGTGCCAGCAGCCGGCGGGACACGCCCTACGAGCAGTACTTC.